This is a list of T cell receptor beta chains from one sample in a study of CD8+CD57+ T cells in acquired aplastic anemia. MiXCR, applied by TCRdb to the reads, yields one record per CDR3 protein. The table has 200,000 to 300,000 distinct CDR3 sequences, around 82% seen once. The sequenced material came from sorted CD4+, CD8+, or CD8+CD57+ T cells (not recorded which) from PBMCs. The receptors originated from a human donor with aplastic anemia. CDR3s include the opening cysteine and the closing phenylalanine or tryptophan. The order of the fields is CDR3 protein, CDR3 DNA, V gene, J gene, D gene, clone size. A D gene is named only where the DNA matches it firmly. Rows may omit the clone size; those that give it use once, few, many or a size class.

CDR3 protein: CASSFPGGRDTHYQFF
CDR3 DNA: TGTGCCAGCAGCTTTCCAGGAGGCCGCGATACGCATTATCAGTTCTTC
V gene: TRBV7-9
J gene: TRBJ2-1
D gene: NA
clone size: NA

CDR3 protein: CASSLGDSKETQYYF
CDR3 DNA: TGTGCCAGCAGCTTAGGGGACAGCAAAGAGACCCAGTACTACTTC
V gene: TRBV7-6
J gene: TRBJ2-5
D gene: TRBD1
clone size: NA

CDR3 protein: CASSDSQGVNSPLHF
CDR3 DNA: TGTGCCAGCAGTGATTCACAGGGTGTGAATTCACCCCTCCACTTT
V gene: TRBV25-1
J gene: TRBJ1-6
D gene: NA
clone size: NA

CDR3 protein: CASSYGVTDTQYF
CDR3 DNA: TGTGCCAGCAGCTACGGTGTGACAGATACGCAGTATTTT
V gene: TRBV11-1
J gene: TRBJ2-3
D gene: NA
clone size: few

CDR3 protein: CASSLFENQPQHF
CDR3 DNA: TGTGCCAGCAGCTTATTTGAGAATCAGCCCCAGCATTTT
V gene: TRBV7-8
J gene: TRBJ1-5
D gene: NA
clone size: NA

CDR3 protein: CASSCQRSGTNEQFF
CDR3 DNA: TGTGCCAGCAGCTGTCAAAGAAGCGGAACCAATGAGCAGTTCTTC
V gene: TRBV11-3
J gene: TRBJ2-1
D gene: NA
clone size: NA

CDR3 protein: CASSSQGEQYF
CDR3 DNA: TGTGCCAGCAGCAGCCAGGGCGAGCAGTACTTC
V gene: TRBV9
J gene: TRBJ2-7
D gene: NA
clone size: NA

CDR3 protein: CASSKWSVNPYFFF
CDR3 DNA: TGTGCCAGCAGTAAGTGGTCTGTGAACCCGTATTTTTTCTTT
V gene: TRBV9
J gene: TRBJ1-1
D gene: NA
clone size: once

CDR3 protein: CASSHRDRAYEQYF
CDR3 DNA: TGTGCCAGCAGCCACCGGGACAGGGCCTACGAGCAGTACTTC
V gene: TRBV7-9
J gene: TRBJ2-7
D gene: TRBD1
clone size: NA

CDR3 protein: CATSRGGLALGSSTDTQYF
CDR3 DNA: TGTGCCACCAGCAGGGGGGGACTAGCGTTAGGGTCTAGCACAGATACGCAGTATTTT
V gene: TRBV15
J gene: TRBJ2-3
D gene: TRBD2
clone size: once

CDR3 protein: CASSFAVQKDTQYF
CDR3 DNA: TGTGCCAGCAGCTTTGCAGTCCAGAAAGATACGCAGTATTTT
V gene: TRBV15
J gene: TRBJ2-3
D gene: NA
clone size: NA

CDR3 protein: CASSFTSEAFF
CDR3 DNA: TGTGCCAGCAGCTTTACTAGCGAAGCTTTCTTT
V gene: TRBV5-4
J gene: TRBJ1-1
D gene: NA
clone size: NA

CDR3 protein: CSVDRTDGGTQYF
CDR3 DNA: TGCAGCGTTGATAGGACAGACGGGGGTACGCAGTATTTT
V gene: TRBV29-1
J gene: TRBJ2-3
D gene: NA
clone size: NA

CDR3 protein: CASSPHQGAYNEQFF
CDR3 DNA: TGTGCCAGCAGCCCCCATCAGGGAGCGTACAATGAGCAGTTCTTC
V gene: TRBV7-2
J gene: TRBJ2-1
D gene: NA
clone size: NA

CDR3 protein: CASSFKKTGGSDEQFF
CDR3 DNA: TGTGCCAGCAGTTTCAAGAAAACAGGGGGGAGCGATGAGCAGTTCTTC
V gene: TRBV24-1
J gene: TRBJ2-1
D gene: TRBD1
clone size: NA

CDR3 protein: CASSFTTGRVPSGANVLTF
CDR3 DNA: TGTGCCAGCAGCTTCACTACAGGGAGGGTCCCCTCTGGGGCCAACGTCCTGACTTTC
V gene: TRBV5-5
J gene: TRBJ2-6
D gene: NA
clone size: NA

CDR3 protein: CASSLERVGELFF
CDR3 DNA: TGTGCCAGCAGCTTGGAGAGGGTCGGGGAGCTGTTTTTT
V gene: TRBV5-6
J gene: TRBJ2-2
D gene: NA
clone size: NA

CDR3 protein: CASSSSPGGYEQYF
CDR3 DNA: TGTGCCAGCAGCTCTTCTCCGGGTGGATACGAGCAGTACTTC
V gene: TRBV7-2
J gene: TRBJ2-7
D gene: NA
clone size: NA

CDR3 protein: CSARVSLSGNTIYF
CDR3 DNA: TGCAGTGCTAGAGTTTCGCTCTCTGGAAACACCATATATTTT
V gene: TRBV20-1
J gene: TRBJ1-3
D gene: NA
clone size: NA

CDR3 protein: CASGEGLAGGHSF
CDR3 DNA: TGCGCCAGCGGCGAAGGCCTTGCAGGTGGCCACTCCTTC
V gene: TRBV2
J gene: TRBJ1-2
D gene: NA
clone size: NA

CDR3 protein: CASSPNGDNNEQYF
CDR3 DNA: TGTGCCAGCAGCCCTAACGGGGACAACAACGAGCAGTACTTC
V gene: TRBV7-8
J gene: TRBJ2-7
D gene: NA
clone size: NA

CDR3 protein: CATSRGGTNYGYTF
CDR3 DNA: TGTGCCACCAGCAGAGGGGGGACAAACTATGGCTACACCTTC
V gene: TRBV15
J gene: TRBJ1-2
D gene: NA
clone size: few

CDR3 protein: CASSLGGGGDNSPF
CDR3 DNA: TGTGCCAGCAGCTTGGGGGGGGGCGGCGATAATTCACCCTTT
V gene: TRBV7-6
J gene: TRBJ2-3
D gene: NA
clone size: NA

CDR3 protein: CASSVAYSHEPQYF
CDR3 DNA: TGTGCCAGCAGTGTAGCTTATAGTCACGAGCCCCAGTATTTT
V gene: TRBV2
J gene: TRBJ2-3
D gene: NA
clone size: NA

CDR3 protein: CASSLGDQKTQF
CDR3 DNA: TGTGCCAGCAGCCTAGGGGACCAAAAGACCCAGTTT
V gene: TRBV7-9
J gene: TRBJ2-3
D gene: NA
clone size: NA

CDR3 protein: CASNLRSDENTGYF
CDR3 DNA: TGCGCCAGCAACTTGCGTTCGGACGAAAACACTGGCTACTTC
V gene: TRBV9
J gene: TRBJ2-5
D gene: NA
clone size: NA

CDR3 protein: CASSLPGDGDTQSF
CDR3 DNA: TGTGCCAGCAGCTTACCGGGAGATGGCGATACCCAGTCTTTT
V gene: TRBV7-8
J gene: TRBJ2-3
D gene: NA
clone size: NA

CDR3 protein: CASSLAGGRIRSILHF
CDR3 DNA: TGTGCCAGCAGCTTAGCGGGGGGTCGGATACGCAGTATTCTCCACTTT
V gene: TRBV7-8
J gene: TRBJ1-6
D gene: NA
clone size: NA

CDR3 protein: CASSLVGVGWAGVNEQFF
CDR3 DNA: TGTGCCAGCAGCCTCGTAGGGGTAGGGTGGGCGGGCGTGAATGAGCAGTTCTTC
V gene: TRBV7-2
J gene: TRBJ2-1
D gene: NA
clone size: NA